The rows below give T cell receptor beta chains drawn from one sample of a study of CD4 T cells in relation to SARS-CoV-2 and coronaviruses. The repertoire was sequenced with immunoSEQ multiplex PCR; TCRdb's copy has only in-frame clones and lacks some. The table records around 25,000 clones, more than 60% of them present only once. Their recognized antigens are unknown. Specimen: CD4+ T cells from PBMCs, cultured in vitro. All receptors derive from a human donor in good health. CDR3s include the opening cysteine and the closing phenylalanine or tryptophan. A D gene is named only where the DNA matches it firmly. Only part of the rows carry a size: once, few, many, or a class if the clone is expanded.

J,D,V,size,CDR3,DNA
TRBJ1-3,.,TRBV9,few,CASSVDVGNTIYF,TGTGCCAGCAGCGTAGATGTTGGAAACACCATATATTTT
TRBJ2-6,.,TRBV14,.,CASSQFIYRAGSGANVLTF,TGTGCCAGCAGCCAGTTCATCTACAGGGCGGGCTCTGGGGCCAACGTCCTGACTTTC
TRBJ2-7,.,TRBV6-6,.,CASRELDYEQYF,TGTGCCAGCAGGGAACTAGACTACGAGCAGTACTTC
TRBJ2-6,.,TRBV20-1,.,CSASGGSGANVLTF,TGCAGTGCTAGTGGTGGCTCTGGGGCCAACGTCCTGACTTTC
TRBJ2-7,.,TRBV10-3,.,CAISDDVVYEQYF,TGTGCCATCAGTGATGATGTGGTTTACGAGCAGTACTTC
TRBJ1-1,TRBD1,TRBV2,.,CASRGQGGRTEAFF,TGTGCCAGCAGGGGACAGGGGGGGCGGACTGAAGCTTTCTTT
TRBJ2-5,TRBD2,TRBV19,.,CASKSGRGKQETQYF,TGTGCCAGTAAGAGCGGGAGAGGCAAGCAAGAGACCCAGTACTTC
TRBJ1-2,.,TRBV2,.,CASSERYGTSGYTF,TGTGCCAGCAGTGAAAGATATGGGACATCTGGCTACACCTTC
TRBJ2-7,.,TRBV29-1,.,CSVGPVGSEQYF,TGCAGCGTTGGGCCAGTTGGGTCCGAGCAGTACTTC
TRBJ2-7,.,TRBV6-5,.,CASSYPPTVTYEQYF,TGTGCCAGCAGTTACCCGCCTACAGTGACCTACGAGCAGTACTTC
TRBJ2-1,TRBD2,TRBV25-1,.,CASSTSGKIIDEQFF,TGTGCCAGCTCGACTAGCGGCAAGATAATCGATGAGCAGTTCTTC
TRBJ1-3,.,TRBV5-1,.,CASSWESTGAKNTIYF,TGCGCCAGCAGCTGGGAAAGCACTGGAGCTAAAAACACCATATATTTT
TRBJ2-7,TRBD2,TRBV11-2,.,CASSSLAGGPYEQYF,TGTGCCAGCAGCTCCCTAGCGGGAGGGCCCTACGAGCAGTACTTC
TRBJ1-5,.,TRBV29-1,.,CSVAVRGQGPQHF,TGCAGCGTCGCAGTCCGGGGCCAGGGGCCCCAGCATTTT
TRBJ2-2,TRBD2,TRBV6-6,.,CASKAGGSNTGELFF,TGTGCCAGCAAGGCGGGAGGATCGAACACCGGGGAGCTGTTTTTT
TRBJ2-7,TRBD2,TRBV19,few,CASGTSGTSEQYF,TGTGCCAGTGGGACTAGCGGGACCTCCGAGCAGTACTTC
TRBJ2-7,.,TRBV7-9,once,CASSLGGGYVYEQYF,TGTGCCAGCAGCTTAGGAGGCGGGTACGTCTACGAGCAGTACTTC
TRBJ2-1,.,TRBV3-1/TRBV3-2,.,CASSQDLGLYNEQFF,TGTGCCAGCAGCCAAGACTTGGGGTTGTACAATGAGCAGTTCTTC
TRBJ1-2,.,TRBV7-2,medium-sized,CASSLVGDWGYTF,TGTGCCAGCAGCTTAGTGGGGGACTGGGGCTACACCTTC
TRBJ2-1,.,TRBV20-1,.,CSASKRRTYNEQFF,TGCAGTGCTAGTAAGCGGAGGACCTACAATGAGCAGTTCTTC
TRBJ2-7,.,TRBV13,few,CASSTIAEQYF,TGTGCCAGCAGCACTATCGCCGAGCAGTACTTC
TRBJ2-7,.,TRBV5-5,.,CASSSVTRNYEQYF,TGTGCCAGCAGCTCCGTAACACGGAACTACGAGCAGTACTTC
TRBJ2-1,TRBD2,TRBV19,few,CASSPLSGHANEQFF,TGTGCCAGTAGTCCACTTAGCGGGCACGCCAATGAGCAGTTCTTC
TRBJ2-7,.,TRBV9,.,CASSLLSNPTVQYF,TGTGCCAGCAGCCTCCTATCTAATCCTACGGTGCAGTACTTC
TRBJ2-4,.,TRBV2,.,CASSRTKNIQYF,TGTGCCAGCAGTAGGACCAAAAACATTCAGTACTTC
TRBJ2-7,.,TRBV11-2,.,CASSLEDPYEQYF,TGTGCCAGCAGCTTAGAGGACCCGTACGAGCAGTACTTC
TRBJ1-4,.,TRBV15,.,CATRRAAVREKLFF,TGTGCCACCAGAAGAGCGGCAGTTCGGGAAAAACTGTTTTTT
TRBJ2-1,.,TRBV11-2,.,CASSLSGRRSSYNEQFF,TGTGCCAGCAGCCTCTCTGGGAGGAGAAGCTCCTACAATGAGCAGTTCTTC
TRBJ2-6,.,TRBV6-2/TRBV6-3,.,CASSYRRQGLNPGANVLTF,TGTGCCAGCAGTTACCGGCGGCAGGGGCTAAATCCTGGGGCCAACGTCCTGACTTTC
TRBJ2-7,TRBD2,TRBV11-2,.,CASSLLAGVVYEQYF,TGTGCCAGCAGCCTACTAGCGGGAGTTGTGTACGAGCAGTACTTC
TRBJ2-1,TRBD2,TRBV24-1,.,CATSVATSGTYNEQFF,TGTGCCACCAGTGTAGCGACTAGCGGTACCTACAATGAGCAGTTCTTC
TRBJ1-3,.,TRBV18,.,CASSPPGQSSGNTIYF,TGTGCCAGCTCGCCCCCGGGACAAAGCTCTGGAAACACCATATATTTT
TRBJ2-7,TRBD2,TRBV13,.,CASSDRSWTSGRSLAEQYF,TGTGCCAGCAGCGACCGTTCTTGGACTAGCGGGAGGAGTCTGGCCGAGCAGTACTTC
TRBJ2-1,.,TRBV9,.,CASSVYGGEQFF,TGTGCCAGCAGCGTTTACGGCGGTGAGCAGTTCTTC
TRBJ1-4,TRBD1,TRBV19,.,CASSERTGINEKLFF,TGTGCCAGTAGTGAACGGACAGGGATAAATGAAAAACTGTTTTTT
TRBJ2-1,TRBD2,TRBV10-2,.,CASRREDPLNEQFF,TGCGCCAGCAGACGGGAGGACCCTCTGAATGAGCAGTTCTTC
TRBJ1-4,.,TRBV24-1,few,CATSGGATNEKLFF,TGTGCCACCAGTGGTGGGGCAACTAATGAAAAACTGTTTTTT
TRBJ1-3,.,TRBV7-9,.,CASSLDITGNTIYF,TGTGCCAGCAGCTTAGACATAACTGGAAACACCATATATTTT
TRBJ2-7,TRBD2,TRBV3-1/TRBV3-2,.,CASSQPAGTGGLAGTYEQYF,TGTGCCAGCAGCCAACCGGCCGGGACAGGGGGACTAGCGGGAACCTACGAGCAGTACTTC
TRBJ1-2,TRBD1,TRBV5-1,.,CASSLTTTGGNTYGYTF,TGCGCCAGCAGCTTGACAACGACAGGGGGCAATACCTATGGCTACACCTTC
TRBJ1-3,.,TRBV5-1,.,CASSTKTGNTIYF,TGCGCCAGCAGCACCAAAACAGGAAACACCATATATTTT
TRBJ2-1,TRBD2,TRBV5-1,.,CASTPRTSGRGGYNEQFF,TGCGCCAGCACCCCCCGGACTAGCGGGAGGGGGGGTTACAATGAGCAGTTCTTC
TRBJ2-6,.,TRBV13,.,CASSLEDSGANVLTF,TGTGCCAGCAGCTTAGAAGACTCTGGGGCCAACGTCCTGACTTTC
TRBJ1-5,TRBD1,TRBV10-3,.,CAISEGGQGNQPQHF,TGTGCCATCAGCGAAGGGGGCCAGGGCAATCAGCCCCAGCATTTT
TRBJ2-4,.,TRBV28,.,CASSSTAKNIQYF,TGTGCCAGCAGTTCGACAGCCAAAAACATTCAGTACTTC
TRBJ1-4,.,TRBV18,.,CASSPDSPEKLFF,TGTGCCAGCTCACCGGACAGCCCTGAAAAACTGTTTTTT
TRBJ2-1,.,TRBV10-3,.,CAIAYREGNEQFF,TGTGCCATCGCCTACAGGGAGGGCAATGAGCAGTTCTTC
TRBJ2-6,.,TRBV3-1/TRBV3-2,.,CASSQSSGANVLTF,TGTGCCAGCAGCCAGAGCTCTGGGGCCAACGTCCTGACTTTC
TRBJ2-1,TRBD2,TRBV9,.,CASSLRLANSYNEQFF,TGTGCCAGCAGCCTACGACTAGCTAACTCCTACAATGAGCAGTTCTTC
TRBJ1-1,.,TRBV19,.,CASLKGEYGSAEAFF,TGTGCCAGTCTCAAAGGGGAGTATGGGTCGGCTGAAGCTTTCTTT
TRBJ2-7,TRBD1,TRBV30,.,CAWSAGTGDHSYEQYF,TGTGCCTGGAGTGCCGGGACAGGGGACCACTCCTACGAGCAGTACTTC
TRBJ1-4,.,TRBV19,.,CASNRQDATNEKLFF,TGTGCCAGTAATCGGCAAGACGCAACTAATGAAAAACTGTTTTTT
TRBJ1-1,TRBD1,TRBV30,once,CAWDRGWVTEAFF,TGTGCCTGGGACAGGGGGTGGGTGACTGAAGCTTTCTTT
TRBJ2-1,.,TRBV4-1,few,CASSQVPPRPSYNEQFF,TGCGCCAGCAGCCAAGTCCCCCCACGGCCCTCCTACAATGAGCAGTTCTTC
TRBJ2-7,.,TRBV7-9,.,CASSAVGEQYF,TGTGCCAGCAGCGCGGTTGGGGAGCAGTACTTC